This T cell receptor beta chain was identified during a study of CD8 T cell repertoires and HIV-1 epitope variants. Across the study: Each of Twenty-five Gag and Nef epitope peptides stimulated a separate culture. Controls were a CMV, EBV and flu pool, Ebola AY9, and no peptide. Autologous T cell-negative cells served as antigen-presenting cells in equal numbers.

Measured with immunoSEQ multiplex PCR; TCRdb has only the in-frame clones, and not every one. In the table there are some 6,000 clones, around two thirds of which are singletons. This CDR3 spans 14 amino acids. The V gene's germline CDR1 is SQVTM and CDR2 ANQGSEA. The V gene lost 1 base and the J gene lost 3 bases, with 12 bases spanning the gap. With regard to this clone: The antigen is unknown.

This TCR was sampled from a male donor with HIV. This rearrangement joins TRBV29-1 to TRBJ1-1, with D uncertain. Material for sequencing was cultured CD8+ T cells derived from PBMCs. CDR3 DNA: TGCAGCGTTGAAGCATTCGGGGAATACACTGAAGCTTTCTTT. Residues: CSVEAFGEYTEAFF.